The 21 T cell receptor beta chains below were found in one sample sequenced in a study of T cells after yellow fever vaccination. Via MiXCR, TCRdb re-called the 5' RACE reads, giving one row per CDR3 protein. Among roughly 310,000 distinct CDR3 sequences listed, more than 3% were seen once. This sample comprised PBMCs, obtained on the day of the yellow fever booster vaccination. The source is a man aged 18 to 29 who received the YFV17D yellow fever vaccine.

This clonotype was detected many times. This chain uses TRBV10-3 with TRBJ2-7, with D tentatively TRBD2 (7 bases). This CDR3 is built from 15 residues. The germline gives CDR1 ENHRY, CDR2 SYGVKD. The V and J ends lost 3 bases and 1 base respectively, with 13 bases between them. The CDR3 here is CAISDRRGPSYEQYF. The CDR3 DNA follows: TGTGCCATCAGTGATAGGCGGGGGCCATCCTACGAGCAGTACTTC.

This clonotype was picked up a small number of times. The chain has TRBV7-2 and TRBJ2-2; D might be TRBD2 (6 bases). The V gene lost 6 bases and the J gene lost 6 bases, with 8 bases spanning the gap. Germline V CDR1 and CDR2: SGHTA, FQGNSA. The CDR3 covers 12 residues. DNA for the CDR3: TGTGCCAGCAGGACGGGAGCCGGGGAGCTGTTTTTT. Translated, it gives CASRTGAGELFF.

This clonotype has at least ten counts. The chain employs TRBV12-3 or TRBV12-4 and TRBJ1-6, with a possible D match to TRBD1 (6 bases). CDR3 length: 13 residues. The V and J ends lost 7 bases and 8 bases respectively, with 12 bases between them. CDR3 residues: CASTNRVYSPLHF. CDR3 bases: TGTGCCAGCACTAACAGGGTGTATTCACCCCTCCACTTT.

The CDR3 region is CASSGGGQGVAQYF. For the CDR3, the DNA is TGCGCCAGCAGCGGGGGGGGACAGGGAGTAGCGCAGTATTTT. The chain combines TRBV5-1 with TRBJ2-3; TRBD1 agrees at 9 bases. Germline V gene data show CDR1 as SGHRS and CDR2 as YFSETQ. With V trimmed by 4 bases and J by 10 bases, 10 bases remained unmatched. This CDR3 contains 14 residues.

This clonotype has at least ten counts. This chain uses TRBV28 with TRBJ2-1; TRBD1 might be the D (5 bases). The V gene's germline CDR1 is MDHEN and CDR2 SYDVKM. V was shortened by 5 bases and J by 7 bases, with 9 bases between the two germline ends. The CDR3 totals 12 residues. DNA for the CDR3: TGTGCCAGCAGTCTGCGACAGAATGAGCAGTTCTTC. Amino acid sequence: CASSLRQNEQFF.

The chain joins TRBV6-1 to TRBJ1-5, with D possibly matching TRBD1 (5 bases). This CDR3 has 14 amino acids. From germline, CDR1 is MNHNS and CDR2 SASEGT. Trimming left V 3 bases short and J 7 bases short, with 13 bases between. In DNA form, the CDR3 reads TGTGCCAGCAGTGATGTTGGGGGGTACCAGCCCCAGCATTTT. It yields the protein CASSDVGGYQPQHF.

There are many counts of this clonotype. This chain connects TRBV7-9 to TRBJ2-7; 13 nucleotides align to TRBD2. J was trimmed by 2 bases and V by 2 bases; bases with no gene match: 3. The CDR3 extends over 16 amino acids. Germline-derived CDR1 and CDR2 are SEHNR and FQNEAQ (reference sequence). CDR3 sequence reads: CASSLTSGGDPYEQYF. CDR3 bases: TGTGCCAGCAGCTTAACTAGCGGGGGGGACCCCTACGAGCAGTACTTC.

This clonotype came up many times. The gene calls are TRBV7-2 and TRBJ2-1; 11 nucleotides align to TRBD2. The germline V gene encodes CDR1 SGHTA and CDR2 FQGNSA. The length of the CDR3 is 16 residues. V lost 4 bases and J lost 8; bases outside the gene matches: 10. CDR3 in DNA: TGTGCCAGCAGCTCATTTACTAGCGGGGGTTCCCATGAGCAGTTCTTC. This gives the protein CASSSFTSGGSHEQFF.

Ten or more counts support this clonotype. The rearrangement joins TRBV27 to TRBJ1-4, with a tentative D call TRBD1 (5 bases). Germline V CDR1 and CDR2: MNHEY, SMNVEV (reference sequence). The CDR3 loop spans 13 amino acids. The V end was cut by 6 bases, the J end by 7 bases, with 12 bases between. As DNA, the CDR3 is TGTGCCAGCAGCCCTCAGGGCGGTGAAAAACTGTTTTTT. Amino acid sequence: CASSPQGGEKLFF.

The CDR3 sequence is CSARSGGATGELFF. CDR3 DNA: TGCAGTGCTAGGAGCGGGGGGGCAACCGGGGAGCTGTTTTTT. V is TRBV20-1 and J is TRBJ2-2, with 10 nucleotides matching TRBD2. Germline CDR1 and CDR2: DFQATT and SNEGSKA (reference sequence). The CDR3 has 14 residues. Losses at the gene ends were 3 bases for V and 5 bases for J; bases not matched to a gene: 3.

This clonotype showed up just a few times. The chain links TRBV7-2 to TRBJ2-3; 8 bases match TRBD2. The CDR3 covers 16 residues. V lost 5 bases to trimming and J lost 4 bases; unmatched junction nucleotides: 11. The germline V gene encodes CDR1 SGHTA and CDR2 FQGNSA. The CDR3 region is CASSPRSGGAPDTQYF. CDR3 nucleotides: TGTGCCAGCAGCCCACGTTCGGGGGGGGCCCCAGATACGCAGTATTTT. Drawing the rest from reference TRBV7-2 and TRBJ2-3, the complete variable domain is GAGVSQSPSNKVTEKGKDVELRCDPISGHTALYWYRQSLGQGLEFLIYFQGNSAPDKSGLPSDRFSAERTGGSVSTLTIQRTQQEDSAVYLCASSPRSGGAPDTQYFGPGTRLTVL.

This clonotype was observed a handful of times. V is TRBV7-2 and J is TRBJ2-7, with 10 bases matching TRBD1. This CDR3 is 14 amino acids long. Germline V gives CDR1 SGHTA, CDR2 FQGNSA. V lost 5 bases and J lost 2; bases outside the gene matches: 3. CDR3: CASSLDRGPYEQYV. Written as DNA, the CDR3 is TGTGCCAGCAGCCTAGACAGGGGGCCCTACGAGCAGTACGTC.

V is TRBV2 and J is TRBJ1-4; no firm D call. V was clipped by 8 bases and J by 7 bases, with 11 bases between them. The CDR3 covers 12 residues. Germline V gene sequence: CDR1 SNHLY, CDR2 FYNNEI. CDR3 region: CASRRALEKLFF. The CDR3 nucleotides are TGTGCCAGCCGGAGAGCCCTTGAAAAACTGTTTTTT.

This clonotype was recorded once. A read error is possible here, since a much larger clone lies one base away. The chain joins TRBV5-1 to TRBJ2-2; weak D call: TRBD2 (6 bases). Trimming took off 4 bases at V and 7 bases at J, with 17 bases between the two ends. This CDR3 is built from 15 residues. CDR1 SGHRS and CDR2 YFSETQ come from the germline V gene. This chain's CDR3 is CASSGGAPMVGELFF. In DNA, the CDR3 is TGCGCCAGCAGCGGCGGGGCTCCAATGGTCGGGGAGCTGTTTTTT.

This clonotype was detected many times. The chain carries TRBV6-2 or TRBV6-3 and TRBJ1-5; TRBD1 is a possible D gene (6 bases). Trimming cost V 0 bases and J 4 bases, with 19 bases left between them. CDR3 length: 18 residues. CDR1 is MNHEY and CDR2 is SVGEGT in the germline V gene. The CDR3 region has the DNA TGTGCCAGCAGTTACTCGATCATTGCGACAGGCGATAATCAGCCCCAGCATTTT. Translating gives CASSYSIIATGDNQPQHF.

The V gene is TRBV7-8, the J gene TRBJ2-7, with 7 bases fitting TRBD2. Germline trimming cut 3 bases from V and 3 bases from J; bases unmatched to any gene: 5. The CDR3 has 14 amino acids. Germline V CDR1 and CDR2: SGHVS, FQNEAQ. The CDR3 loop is CASSFWASGYEQYV. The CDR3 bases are TGTGCCAGCAGCTTCTGGGCTAGCGGCTACGAGCAGTACGTC.

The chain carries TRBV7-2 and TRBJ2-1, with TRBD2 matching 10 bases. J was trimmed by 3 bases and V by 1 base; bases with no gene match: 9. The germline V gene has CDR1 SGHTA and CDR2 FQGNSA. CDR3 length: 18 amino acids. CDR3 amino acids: CASSLGPRLAGGYNEQFF. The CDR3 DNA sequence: TGTGCCAGCAGCTTAGGTCCTAGACTAGCGGGTGGCTACAATGAGCAGTTCTTC.

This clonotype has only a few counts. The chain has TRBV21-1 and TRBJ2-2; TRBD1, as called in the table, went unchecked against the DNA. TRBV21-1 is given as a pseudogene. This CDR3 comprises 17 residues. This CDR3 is CASRNLGILSTNGELFF. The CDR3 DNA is TGTGCCAGCAGAAACCTCGGGATCCTCTCGACGAACGGGGAGCTGTTTTTT.

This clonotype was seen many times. The CDR3, as DNA: TGCGCCAGCAGCTACAGGGGAGGTGAGACAGATACGCAGTATTTT. Amino acid sequence: CASSYRGGETDTQYF. The rearrangement uses TRBV5-1 and TRBJ2-3; D perhaps matches TRBD1 (7 bases). Germline lookup yields CDR1 SGHRS and CDR2 YFSETQ. This CDR3 has 15 amino acids. The V end was cut by 3 bases, the J end by 3 bases, with 14 bases between.

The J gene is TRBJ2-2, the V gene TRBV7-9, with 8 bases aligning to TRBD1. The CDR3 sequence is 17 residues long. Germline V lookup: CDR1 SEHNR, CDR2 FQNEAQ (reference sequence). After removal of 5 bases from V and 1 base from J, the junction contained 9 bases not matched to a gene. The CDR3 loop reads CASSEGQGNENTGELFF. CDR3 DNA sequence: TGTGCCAGCAGCGAAGGACAGGGAAATGAGAACACCGGGGAGCTGTTTTTT. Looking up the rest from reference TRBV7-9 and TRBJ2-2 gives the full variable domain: DTGVSQNPRHKITKRGQNVTFRCDPISEHNRLYWYRQTLGQGPEFLTYFQNEAQLEKSRLLSDRFSAERPKGSFSTLEIQRTEQGDSAMYLCASSEGQGNENTGELFFGEGSRLTVL.

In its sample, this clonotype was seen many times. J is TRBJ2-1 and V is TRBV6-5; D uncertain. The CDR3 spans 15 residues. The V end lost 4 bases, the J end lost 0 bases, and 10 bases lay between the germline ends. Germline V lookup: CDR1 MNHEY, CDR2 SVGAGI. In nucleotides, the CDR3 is TGTGCCAGCAGTTCCAGTCTACCCTCCTACAATGAGCAGTTCTTC. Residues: CASSSSLPSYNEQFF.